This is a list of T cell receptor beta chains from one sample in a study of shared clonotypes between healthy human individuals. Assay: immunoSEQ multiplex PCR; the TCRdb copy retains only in-frame clones and omits some. The sample has 600,000 or so clones, 95% seen once; the top ten hold over 0.1%. The sample taken for sequencing was naive CD8+ T cells sorted from blood. The receptors originated from a woman younger than 45 in good health. CDR3s include the opening cysteine and the closing phenylalanine or tryptophan. Fields, in order: clone size, J gene, V gene, D gene, CDR3 protein, CDR3 DNA. The D gene is left open where the match is weak. Clone size is shown for a subset of rows, as once, few, many or a class of expanded clone.

. TRBJ1-2 TRBV4-1 . CASSPKGRRPLVVDYTF TGCGCCAGCAGCCCCAAAGGGCGCAGGCCCTTAGTTGTAGACTACACCTTC
. TRBJ1-3 TRBV7-6 . CASSPRGKGTKGTIYF TGTGCCAGCAGCCCCCGCGGGAAGGGGACAAAAGGCACCATATATTTT
. TRBJ2-2 TRBV7-8 . CASSPGYTGELFF TGTGCCAGCAGCCCGGGTTATACCGGGGAGCTGTTTTTT
. TRBJ2-3 TRBV5-4 . CASSQDWGSEDTDTQYF TGTGCCAGCAGCCAAGATTGGGGCTCGGAGGACACAGATACGCAGTATTTT
. TRBJ1-2 TRBV27 . CASSLVGSGGGYTF TGTGCCAGCAGTTTGGTCGGGTCCGGGGGCGGCTACACCTTC
. TRBJ2-7 TRBV4-2 TRBD2 CASSQDLSGLADYEQYF TGTGCCAGCAGCCAAGATCTTAGCGGACTAGCGGACTACGAGCAGTACTTC
. TRBJ1-5 TRBV27 . CASSFRYSNQPQHF TGTGCCAGCAGTTTTCGTTATAGCAATCAGCCCCAGCATTTT
once TRBJ1-5 TRBV5-8 . CASSLDQPQHF TGTGCCAGCAGCTTGGATCAGCCCCAGCATTTT
. TRBJ2-5 TRBV7-8 . CASSLGILKETQYF TGTGCCAGCAGCTTAGGAATCCTGAAAGAGACCCAGTACTTC
few TRBJ1-1 TRBV7-9 . CALGGSTEAFF TGTGCCCTGGGGGGGTCCACTGAAGCTTTCTTT
once TRBJ2-5 TRBV7-9 . CASSLGPVWETQYF TGTGCCAGCAGCTTAGGCCCGGTCTGGGAGACCCAGTACTTC
. TRBJ1-2 TRBV9 TRBD1 CASSVWTGYGYTF TGTGCCAGCAGCGTCTGGACAGGCTATGGCTACACCTTC
. TRBJ2-7 TRBV30 TRBD1 CAWSLQGFEQYF TGTGCCTGGAGCCTACAGGGGTTCGAGCAGTACTTC
. TRBJ2-7 TRBV9 . CASSAGRSSYEQYF TGTGCCAGCAGCGCGGGCAGGAGCTCCTACGAGCAGTACTTC
. TRBJ2-3 TRBV12-5 TRBD2 CASGAGLAGNVDTQYF TGTGCTAGTGGTGCCGGACTAGCGGGAAATGTCGATACGCAGTATTTT
. TRBJ2-1 TRBV29-1 TRBD2 CSVEGYSGRPYGSYNEQFF TGCAGCGTTGAAGGGTATAGCGGGAGACCCTATGGGTCCTACAATGAGCAGTTCTTC